This paragraph covers one TCR beta chain sequence. These data come from a study of graft-versus-host responses after intestinal transplantation. Study details: Induction using anti-thymocyte globulin, followed by tacrolimus and steroids for approximately 3 years, was given to all recipients.

TCRdb's table, derived via immunoSEQ multiplex PCR, lists solely in-frame clones and lacks some. Among under 50,000 clones listed, approximately 93% were seen once. The germline gives CDR1 SGDLS, CDR2 YYNGEE. V lost 4 bases and J lost 11, with 16 bases in between. The length of the CDR3 is 13 residues. The material sequenced was PBMCs, taken 700 to 750 days after intestinal transplantation. This clonotype was obtained from a human patient who received an intestinal transplant, so some T cells may come from the graft donor. The chain employs TRBV9 and TRBJ2-1; tentatively, D is TRBD2 (6 bases). The CDR3 bases are TGTGCCAGCAGCCTCGCGGGACTTGGAAAGCAGTTCTTC. Amino acid sequence: CASSLAGLGKQFF.